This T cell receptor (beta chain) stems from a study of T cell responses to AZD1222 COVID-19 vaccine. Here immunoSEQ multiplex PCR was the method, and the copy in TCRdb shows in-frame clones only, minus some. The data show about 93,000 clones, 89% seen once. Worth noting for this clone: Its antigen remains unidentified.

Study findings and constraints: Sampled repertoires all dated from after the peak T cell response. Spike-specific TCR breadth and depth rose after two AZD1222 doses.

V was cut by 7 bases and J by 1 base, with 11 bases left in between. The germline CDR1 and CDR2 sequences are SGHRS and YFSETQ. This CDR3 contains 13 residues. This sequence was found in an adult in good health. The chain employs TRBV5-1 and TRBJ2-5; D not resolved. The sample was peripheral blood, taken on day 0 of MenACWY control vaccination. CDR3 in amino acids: CASAPRSQETQYF. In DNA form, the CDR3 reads TGCGCCAGCGCCCCTAGATCCCAAGAGACCCAGTACTTC.